A single sample gave rise to the 18 T cell receptor beta chains below, sequenced in a study of blood T cell repertoires in COVID-19 (dated by TCRdb to 2018 to 2021). Libraries were built with the immunoSEQ multiplex PCR assay. Drawn from immuneACCESS, this table holds only the in-frame rearrangements with V and J called that TCRdb kept. Clones are partly lost; checked studies trace under half to an unresolved V gene and leave the rest unexplained. This sample has fewer than 350,000 clones in its table, and more than 75% of those were observed once. The leading ten clones occupy around 2% of the sample. Material for sequencing was PBMCs or T cells enriched from blood (not recorded which). Every receptor here comes from a woman aged 60-75 years in a cohort exposed to, infected with or recovered from COVID-19 (not recorded which).

The CDR3 reads CASSPRTGCPYEQYF. The DNA for the CDR3 is TGCGCCAGCAGTCCACGGACAGGGTGCCCCTACGAGCAGTACTTC. This chain links TRBV10-1 with TRBJ2-7; 8 positions match TRBD1. The V gene end was trimmed by 5 bases and the J gene end by 2 bases; junction bases not matched to a gene: 8. CDR3 length equals 15 residues. Germline-derived CDR1 and CDR2 are WNHNN and SYGVQD (reference sequence).

The chain is built from TRBV19 and TRBJ2-5, with D possibly being TRBD1 (6 bases). There are 13 residues in the CDR3. From germline, CDR1 is LNHDA and CDR2 SQIVND (reference sequence). With 5 bases removed from V and 4 bases from J, the gap between germline ends came to 11 bases. CDR3 DNA sequence: TGTGCCAGTAGTGAGGTCAGGGGAGAGACCCAGTACTTC. Translating gives CASSEVRGETQYF. The whole variable domain, filled in from reference TRBV19 and TRBJ2-5, reads DGGITQSPKYLFRKEGQNVTLSCEQNLNHDAMYWYRQDPGQGLRLIYYSQIVNDFQKGDIAEGYSVSREKKESFPLTVTSAQKNPTAFYLCASSEVRGETQYFGPGTRLLVL.

The chain links TRBV9 to TRBJ2-3; possible D gene TRBD1, 5 bases. Germline assignment: CDR1 SGDLS and CDR2 YYNGEE. This CDR3 has 15 amino acids. V was trimmed by 4 bases and J by 0 bases, leaving 12 bases between them. This chain's CDR3 is CASSIQGASTDTQYF. The CDR3, as DNA: TGTGCCAGCAGCATCCAGGGTGCTAGCACAGATACGCAGTATTTT.

The rearrangement joins TRBV19 to TRBJ1-4, with 11 bases aligning to TRBD1. CDR3 length: 14 amino acids. Germline V gene sequence: CDR1 LNHDA, CDR2 SQIVND (reference sequence). The trim removed 3 bases at V and 12 bases at J, leaving 6 bases unmatched. CDR3 bases: TGTGCCAGTAGTATCGGGACAGGGGGTTCGGAACTGTTTTTT. Its protein product is CASSIGTGGSELFF.

The V call is TRBV28, the J call TRBJ1-5; 10 nucleotides match TRBD1. V lost 6 bases, J lost 8 bases, and 10 bases stayed unmatched. The CDR3 length is 15 residues. Germline assignment: CDR1 MDHEN and CDR2 SYDVKM. CDR3 sequence reads: CASREGQGPREPQHF. Here the CDR3 DNA reads TGTGCCAGCAGGGAGGGACAGGGGCCACGAGAGCCCCAGCATTTT.

V gene TRBV30 combines with J gene TRBJ2-3; the D gene is possibly TRBD2 (5 bases). Germline values: CDR1 GTSNPN, CDR2 SVGIG (reference sequence). The CDR3 runs to 14 residues. The V end was cut by 1 base, the J end by 1 base, with 9 bases between. The CDR3 region has the DNA TGTGCCTGGAGTGCGGGGAGCGGCACAGATACGCAGTATTTT. Its protein is CAWSAGSGTDTQYF.

The chain combines TRBV5-4 with TRBJ2-2, with 7 bases lining up with TRBD1. The CDR3 covers 15 residues. Germline CDR1 and CDR2: SGHNT and YYREEE (reference sequence). V shed 5 bases and J 0 bases; nucleotides not matched to a gene: 4. This CDR3 is CASSPGTANTGELFF. The CDR3 nucleotides are TGTGCCAGCAGTCCCGGGACAGCGAACACCGGGGAGCTGTTTTTT.

The chain uses TRBV19 and TRBJ2-1, with D perhaps TRBD2 (6 bases). Trimming removed 6 bases from V and 3 bases from J, with 6 bases in between. Germline V gene sequence: CDR1 LNHDA, CDR2 SQIVND (reference sequence). This CDR3 is built from 12 residues. The CDR3 reads CASSGGYNEQFF. The DNA of the CDR3 is TGTGCCAGTAGCGGGGGCTACAATGAGCAGTTCTTC. The variable domain in full, completed from reference TRBV19 and TRBJ2-1, reads DGGITQSPKYLFRKEGQNVTLSCEQNLNHDAMYWYRQDPGQGLRLIYYSQIVNDFQKGDIAEGYSVSREKKESFPLTVTSAQKNPTAFYLCASSGGYNEQFFGPGTRLTVL.

This clone was detected a few times. In the same sample, other DNA sequences code for this CDR3. The chain joins TRBV7-3 to TRBJ2-3; 7 bases fit TRBD1. CDR1 is SGHTA and CDR2 is FQGTGA in the germline V gene. V lost 6 bases to trimming and J lost 1 base; unmatched junction nucleotides: 4. This CDR3 has 14 residues. CDR3 nucleotides: TGTGCCAGCAGTCTCGGACAGGGCACAGATACGCAGTATTTT. Translation: CASSLGQGTDTQYF. The entire variable domain, with the rest obtained from reference TRBV7-3 and TRBJ2-3, is as follows: GAGVSQTPSNKVTEKGKYVELRCDPISGHTALYWYRQSLGQGPEFLIYFQGTGAADDSGLPNDRFFAVRPEGSVSTLKIQRTERGDSAVYLCASSLGQGTDTQYFGPGTRLTVL.

This clone was found once. The CDR3 here is CAWSVAPGVEKQPQHF. The CDR3 bases are TGTGCCTGGAGTGTAGCCCCCGGGGTAGAGAAACAGCCCCAGCATTTT. V is TRBV30 and J is TRBJ1-5; D call uncertain. Germline CDR1 reads GTSNPN; CDR2 reads SVGIG (reference sequence). The V gene lost 0 bases and the J gene lost 7 bases, with 19 bases spanning the gap. The CDR3 spans 16 residues.

The chain recombines TRBV5-1 with TRBJ2-7; D might be TRBD2 (7 bases). Germline-derived CDR1 and CDR2 are SGHRS and YFSETQ. The V and J ends lost 1 base and 5 bases respectively, with 22 bases between them. The CDR3 totals 17 residues. The CDR3 protein is CASSLRGGGKGLHEQYF. The DNA of the CDR3 is TGCGCCAGCAGCTTGAGAGGCGGGGGCAAGGGTCTACACGAGCAGTACTTC.

The chain is built from TRBV6-5 and TRBJ2-5, with a weak D call TRBD1 (5 bases). Germline CDR1 and CDR2: MNHEY and SVGAGI. The CDR3 sequence is 16 residues long. With 2 bases removed from V and 1 base from J, the gap between germline ends came to 14 bases. CDR3 region: CASSYHRGAPQETQYF. The CDR3 nucleotides are TGTGCCAGCAGTTACCATAGGGGCGCCCCCCAAGAGACCCAGTACTTC.

V usage is TRBV6-4 and J usage is TRBJ1-1; D unresolved. V lost 8 bases, J lost 4 bases, and 17 bases lay in between. The V gene's germline CDR1 is MRHNA and CDR2 SNTAGT. The CDR3 runs 14 residues. The CDR3 loop reads CASLTLRTTTEAFF. The CDR3 region has the DNA TGTGCCAGCCTGACACTCCGAACCACCACTGAAGCTTTCTTT.

The rearrangement joins TRBV10-2 to TRBJ1-1, with 7 positions matching TRBD1. There are 15 residues in the CDR3. With V trimmed by 4 bases and J by 4 bases, 9 bases remained unmatched. Germline V gene lookup returns CDR1 WSHSY and CDR2 SAAADI. The CDR3, as DNA: TGCGCCAGCAGTGGGAACAGGGGACGGGTCACTGAAGCTTTCTTT. This gives the protein CASSGNRGRVTEAFF.

In nucleotides, the CDR3 is TGTGCCAGCAGCTTAAGCGGGTACTCACGCGGGGAGCTGTTTTTT. Residues: CASSLSGYSRGELFF. The chain couples TRBV7-3 to TRBJ2-2; TRBD2 is a possible D gene (5 bases). The CDR3 loop spans 15 amino acids. V dropped 1 base and J dropped 7 bases, with 13 bases sitting between them. Germline values: CDR1 SGHTA, CDR2 FQGTGA. The full variable domain, completed using reference TRBV7-3 and TRBJ2-2, is GAGVSQTPSNKVTEKGKYVELRCDPISGHTALYWYRQSLGQGPEFLIYFQGTGAADDSGLPNDRFFAVRPEGSVSTLKIQRTERGDSAVYLCASSLSGYSRGELFFGEGSRLTVL.

The chain employs TRBV5-1 and TRBJ1-4; D is unresolved. This CDR3 region has 15 residues. V lost 0 bases to trimming and J lost 5 bases, with 11 bases between them. Germline CDR1 SGHRS, CDR2 YFSETQ. The CDR3 protein is CASSLGGSVNEKLFF. CDR3 nucleotides: TGCGCCAGCAGCTTGGGTGGCAGCGTAAATGAAAAACTGTTTTTT.

DNA for the CDR3: TGTGCCAGCAGCTCCCAAAACCAGTACAATGAGCAGTTCTTC. Translating it yields CASSSQNQYNEQFF. The gene calls are TRBV7-3 and TRBJ2-1; D remains unclear. The germline V gene has CDR1 SGHTA and CDR2 FQGTGA. Deletions cut 4 bases from V and 4 bases from J, with 11 bases between. The CDR3 has 14 amino acids.

The rearrangement joins TRBV5-1 to TRBJ2-5; no definite D call. Looked up from germline, CDR1 is SGHRS and CDR2 is YFSETQ. CDR3 size: 15 residues. V gave up 2 bases and J gave up 5 bases, with 16 bases separating them. The chain's CDR3 is CASSFTRQLRETQYF. For the CDR3, the DNA is TGCGCCAGCAGCTTCACCAGGCAGCTCCGCGAGACCCAGTACTTC.